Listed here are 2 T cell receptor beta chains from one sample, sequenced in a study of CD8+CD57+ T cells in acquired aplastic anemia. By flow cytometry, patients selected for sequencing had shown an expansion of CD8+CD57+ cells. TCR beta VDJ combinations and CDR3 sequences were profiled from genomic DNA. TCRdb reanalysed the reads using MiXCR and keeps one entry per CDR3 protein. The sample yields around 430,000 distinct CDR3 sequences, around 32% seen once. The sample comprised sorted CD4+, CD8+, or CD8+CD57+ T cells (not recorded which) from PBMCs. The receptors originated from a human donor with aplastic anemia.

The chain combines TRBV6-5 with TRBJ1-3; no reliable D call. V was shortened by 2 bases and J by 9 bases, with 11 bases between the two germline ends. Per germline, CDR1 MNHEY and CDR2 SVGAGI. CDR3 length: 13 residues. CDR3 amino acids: CASSYDEGGTIYF. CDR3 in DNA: TGTGCCAGCAGTTACGACGAGGGCGGCACCATATATTTT.

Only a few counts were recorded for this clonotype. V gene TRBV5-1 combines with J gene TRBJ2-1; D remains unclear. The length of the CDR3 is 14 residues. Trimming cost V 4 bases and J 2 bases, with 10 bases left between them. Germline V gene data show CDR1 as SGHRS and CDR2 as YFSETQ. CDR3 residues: CASSPAQTYNEQFF. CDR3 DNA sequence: TGCGCCAGCAGCCCAGCCCAGACCTACAATGAGCAGTTCTTC.